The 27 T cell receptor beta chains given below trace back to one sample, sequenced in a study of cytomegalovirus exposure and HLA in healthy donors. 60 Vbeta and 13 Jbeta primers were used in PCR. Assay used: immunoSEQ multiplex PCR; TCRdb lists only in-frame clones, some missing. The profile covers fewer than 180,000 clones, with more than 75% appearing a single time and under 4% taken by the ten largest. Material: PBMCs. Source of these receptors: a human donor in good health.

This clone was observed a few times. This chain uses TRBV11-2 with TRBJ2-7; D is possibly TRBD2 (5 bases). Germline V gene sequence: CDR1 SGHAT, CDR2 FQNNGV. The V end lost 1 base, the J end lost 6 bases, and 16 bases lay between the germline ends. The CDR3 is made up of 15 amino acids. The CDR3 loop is CASSLGASMRFEQYF. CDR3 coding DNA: TGTGCCAGCAGCTTAGGGGCTAGCATGAGGTTCGAGCAGTACTTC.

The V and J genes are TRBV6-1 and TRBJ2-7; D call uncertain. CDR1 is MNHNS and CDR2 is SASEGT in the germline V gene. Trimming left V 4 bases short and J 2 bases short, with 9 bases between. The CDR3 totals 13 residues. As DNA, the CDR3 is TGTGCCAGCAGTGCTGCCAACACCTACGAGCAGTACTTC. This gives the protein CASSAANTYEQYF.

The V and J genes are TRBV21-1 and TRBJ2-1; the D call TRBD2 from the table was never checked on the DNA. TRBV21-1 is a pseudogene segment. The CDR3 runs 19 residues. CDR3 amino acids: CASSNTLAGGVKDYNEQFF. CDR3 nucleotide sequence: TGTGCCAGCAGCAATACACTAGCGGGAGGGGTTAAGGACTACAATGAGCAGTTCTTC.

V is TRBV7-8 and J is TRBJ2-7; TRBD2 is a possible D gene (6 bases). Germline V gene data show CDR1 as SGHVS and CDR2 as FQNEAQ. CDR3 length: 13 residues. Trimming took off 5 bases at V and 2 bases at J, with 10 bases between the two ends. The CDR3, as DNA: TGTGCCAGCAGCCCCGGCGGGGCCTACGAGCAGTACTTC. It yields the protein CASSPGGAYEQYF. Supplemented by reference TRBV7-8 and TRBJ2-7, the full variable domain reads GAGVSQSPRYKVAKRGQDVALRCDPISGHVSLFWYQQALGQGPEFLTYFQNEAQLDKSGLPSDRFFAERPEGSVSTLKIQRTQQEDSAVYLCASSPGGAYEQYFGPGTRLTVT.

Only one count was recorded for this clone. The CDR3 coding sequence is TGCGCCAGCAGCTTGGCCCCCGGGACAGAGGTTCAAGGGAACTATGGCTACACCTTC. Residues: CASSLAPGTEVQGNYGYTF. This chain links TRBV5-1 with TRBJ1-2, with 7 bases that match TRBD1. V lost 0 bases, J lost 2 bases, and 16 bases stayed unmatched. The germline gives CDR1 SGHRS, CDR2 YFSETQ. CDR3 length: 19 amino acids.

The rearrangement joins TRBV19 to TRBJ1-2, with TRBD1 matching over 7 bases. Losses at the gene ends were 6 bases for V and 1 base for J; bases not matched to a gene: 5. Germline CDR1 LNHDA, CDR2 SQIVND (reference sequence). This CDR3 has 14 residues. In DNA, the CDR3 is TGTGCCAGTAGCCGGACAGGAGGTAACTATGGCTACACCTTC. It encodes CASSRTGGNYGYTF.

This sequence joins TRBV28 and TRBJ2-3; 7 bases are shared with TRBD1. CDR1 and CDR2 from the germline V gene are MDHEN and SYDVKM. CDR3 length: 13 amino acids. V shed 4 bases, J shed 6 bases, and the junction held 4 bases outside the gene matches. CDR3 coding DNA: TGTGCCAGCAGTTCGCAGGGGGTTGATACGCAGTATTTT. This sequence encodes CASSSQGVDTQYF.

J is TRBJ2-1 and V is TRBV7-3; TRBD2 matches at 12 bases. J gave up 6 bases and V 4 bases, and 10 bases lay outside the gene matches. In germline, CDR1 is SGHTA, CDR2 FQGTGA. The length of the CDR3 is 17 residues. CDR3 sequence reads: CASSSGPSGRAANEQFF. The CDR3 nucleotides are TGTGCCAGCAGCTCGGGCCCTAGCGGGAGGGCCGCCAATGAGCAGTTCTTC.

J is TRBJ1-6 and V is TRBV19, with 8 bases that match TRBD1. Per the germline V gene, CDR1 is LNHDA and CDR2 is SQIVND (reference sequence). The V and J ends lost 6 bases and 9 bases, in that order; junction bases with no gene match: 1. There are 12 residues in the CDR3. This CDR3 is CASSGQGSPLHF. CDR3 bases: TGTGCCAGTAGCGGACAGGGTTCACCCCTCCACTTT.

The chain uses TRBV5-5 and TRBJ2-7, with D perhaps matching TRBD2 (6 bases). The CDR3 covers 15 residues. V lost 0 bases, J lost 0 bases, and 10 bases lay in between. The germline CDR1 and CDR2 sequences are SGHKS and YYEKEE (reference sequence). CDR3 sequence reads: CASSLVAALSYEQYF. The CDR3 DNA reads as TGTGCCAGCAGCTTGGTAGCGGCCCTCTCCTACGAGCAGTACTTC.

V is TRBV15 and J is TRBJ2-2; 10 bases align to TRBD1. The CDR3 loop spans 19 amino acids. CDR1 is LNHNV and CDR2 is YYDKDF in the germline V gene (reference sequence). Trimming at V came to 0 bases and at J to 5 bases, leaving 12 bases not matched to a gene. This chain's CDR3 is CATSRDPGTGERWTGELFF. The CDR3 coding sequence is TGTGCCACCAGCAGAGATCCCGGGACAGGGGAGCGGTGGACCGGGGAGCTGTTTTTT.

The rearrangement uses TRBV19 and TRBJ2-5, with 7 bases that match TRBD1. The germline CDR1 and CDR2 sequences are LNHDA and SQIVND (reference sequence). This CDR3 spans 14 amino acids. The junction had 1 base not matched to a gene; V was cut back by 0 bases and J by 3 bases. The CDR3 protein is CASSIDDREETQYF. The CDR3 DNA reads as TGTGCCAGTAGTATAGATGACAGGGAAGAGACCCAGTACTTC.

CDR3 DNA: TGTGCCAGCAGCCCCACACTAGCGGACTACGAGCAGTACTTC. Translating it yields CASSPTLADYEQYF. The rearrangement joins TRBV7-9 to TRBJ2-7; 8 bases line up with TRBD2. V lost 5 bases, J lost 3 bases, and 6 bases stayed unmatched. This CDR3 has 14 residues. Looked up from germline, CDR1 is SEHNR and CDR2 is FQNEAQ (reference sequence).

CDR3 coding DNA: TGTGCCACCAGCAGGTTGGCGGGTAAGGATGAGCAGTTCTTC. It yields the protein CATSRLAGKDEQFF. The chain uses TRBV15 and TRBJ2-1; tentative D call: TRBD2 (5 bases). This CDR3 region has 14 residues. The germline V and J ends were trimmed by 3 bases and 8 bases, with 14 bases remaining between them. Per germline, CDR1 LNHNV and CDR2 YYDKDF (reference sequence).

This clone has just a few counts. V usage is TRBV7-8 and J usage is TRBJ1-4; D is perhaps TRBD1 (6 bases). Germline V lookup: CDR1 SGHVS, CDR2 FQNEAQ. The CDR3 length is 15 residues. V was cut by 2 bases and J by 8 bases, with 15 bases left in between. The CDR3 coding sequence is TGTGCCAGCAGCTTAACGGACAGTTCGGGGGAAAAACTGTTTTTT. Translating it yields CASSLTDSSGEKLFF.

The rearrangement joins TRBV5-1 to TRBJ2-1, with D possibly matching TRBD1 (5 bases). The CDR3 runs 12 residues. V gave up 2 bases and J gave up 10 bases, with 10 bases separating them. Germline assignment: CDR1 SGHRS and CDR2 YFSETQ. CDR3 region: CASSFSTAEQFF. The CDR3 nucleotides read TGCGCCAGCAGCTTTTCGACAGCGGAGCAGTTCTTC. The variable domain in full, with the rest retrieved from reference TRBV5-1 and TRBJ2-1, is KAGVTQTPRYLIKTRGQQVTLSCSPISGHRSVSWYQQTPGQGLQFLFEYFSETQRNKGNFPGRFSGRQFSNSRSEMNVSTLELGDSALYLCASSFSTAEQFFGPGTRLTVL.

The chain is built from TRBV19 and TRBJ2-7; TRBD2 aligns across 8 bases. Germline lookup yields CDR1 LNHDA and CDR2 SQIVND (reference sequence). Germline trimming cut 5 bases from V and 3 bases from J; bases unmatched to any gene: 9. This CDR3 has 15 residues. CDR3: CASSLLGGRFYEQYF. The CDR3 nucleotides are TGTGCCAGTAGTCTCCTAGGCGGGAGGTTCTACGAGCAGTACTTC.

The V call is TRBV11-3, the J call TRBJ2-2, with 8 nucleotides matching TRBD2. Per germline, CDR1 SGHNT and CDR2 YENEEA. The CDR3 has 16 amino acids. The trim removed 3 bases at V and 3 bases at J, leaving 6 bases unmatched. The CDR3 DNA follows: TGTGCCAGCAGCTTGGGACTAGGACAGCACACCGGGGAGCTGTTTTTT. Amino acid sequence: CASSLGLGQHTGELFF.

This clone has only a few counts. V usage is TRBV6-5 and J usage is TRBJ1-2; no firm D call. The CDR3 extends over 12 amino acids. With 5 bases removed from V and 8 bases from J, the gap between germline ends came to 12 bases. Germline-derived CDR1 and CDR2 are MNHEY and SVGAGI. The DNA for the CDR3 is TGTGCCAGCAGTCGGGATTTGAGGGGCTACACCTTC. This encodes CASSRDLRGYTF.

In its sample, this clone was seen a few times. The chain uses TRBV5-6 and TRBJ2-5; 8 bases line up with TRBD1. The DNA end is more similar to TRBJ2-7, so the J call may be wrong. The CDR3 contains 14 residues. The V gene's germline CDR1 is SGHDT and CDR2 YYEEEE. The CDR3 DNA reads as TGTGCCAGCAGCGGCCGGGACAGGAGAGGCGAGCAGTACTTC. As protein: CASSGRDRRGEQYF.

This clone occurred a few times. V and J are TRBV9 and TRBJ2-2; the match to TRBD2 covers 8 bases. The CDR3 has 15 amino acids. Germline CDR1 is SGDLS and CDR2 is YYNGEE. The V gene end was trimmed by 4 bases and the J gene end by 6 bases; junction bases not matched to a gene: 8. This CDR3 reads CASSLSGGGAGELFF. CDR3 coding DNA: TGTGCCAGCAGCTTGAGCGGGGGAGGAGCCGGGGAGCTGTTTTTT.

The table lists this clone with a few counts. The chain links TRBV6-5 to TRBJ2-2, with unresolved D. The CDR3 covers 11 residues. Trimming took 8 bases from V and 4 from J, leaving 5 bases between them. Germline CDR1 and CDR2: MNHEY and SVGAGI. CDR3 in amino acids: CASRSTGELFF. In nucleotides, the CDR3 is TGTGCCAGCCGGAGCACCGGGGAGCTGTTTTTT.

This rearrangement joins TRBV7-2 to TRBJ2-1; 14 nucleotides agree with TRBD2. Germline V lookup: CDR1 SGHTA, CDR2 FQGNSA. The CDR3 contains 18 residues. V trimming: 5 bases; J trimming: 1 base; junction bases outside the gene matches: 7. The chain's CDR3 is CASSPRTSGRSSYNEQFF. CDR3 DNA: TGTGCCAGCAGCCCACGGACTAGCGGGAGGTCTTCCTACAATGAGCAGTTCTTC. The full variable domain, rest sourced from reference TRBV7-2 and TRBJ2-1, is GAGVSQSPSNKVTEKGKDVELRCDPISGHTALYWYRQSLGQGLEFLIYFQGNSAPDKSGLPSDRFSAERTGGSVSTLTIQRTQQEDSAVYLCASSPRTSGRSSYNEQFFGPGTRLTVL.

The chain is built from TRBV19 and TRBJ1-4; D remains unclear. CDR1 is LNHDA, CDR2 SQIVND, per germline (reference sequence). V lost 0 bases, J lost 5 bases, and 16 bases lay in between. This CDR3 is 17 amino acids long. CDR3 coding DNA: TGTGCCAGTAGTATAGAGTTTTCGTGGGCGCTGAATGAAAAACTGTTTTTT. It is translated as CASSIEFSWALNEKLFF.

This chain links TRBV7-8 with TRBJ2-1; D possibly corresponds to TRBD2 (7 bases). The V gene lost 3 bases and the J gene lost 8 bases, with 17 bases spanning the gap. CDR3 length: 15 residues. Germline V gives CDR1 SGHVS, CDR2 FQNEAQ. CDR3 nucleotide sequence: TGTGCCAGCAGCTTCCTAAAGAGGGGGGGCGATGAGCAGTTCTTC. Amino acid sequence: CASSFLKRGGDEQFF.

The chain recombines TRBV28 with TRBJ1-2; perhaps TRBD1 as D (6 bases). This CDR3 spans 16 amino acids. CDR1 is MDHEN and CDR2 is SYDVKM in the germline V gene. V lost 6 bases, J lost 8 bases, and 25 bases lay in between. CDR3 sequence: CASRKQDQGTRGGYTF. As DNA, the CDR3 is TGTGCCAGCAGGAAACAAGACCAAGGGACGAGGGGGGGCTACACCTTC.

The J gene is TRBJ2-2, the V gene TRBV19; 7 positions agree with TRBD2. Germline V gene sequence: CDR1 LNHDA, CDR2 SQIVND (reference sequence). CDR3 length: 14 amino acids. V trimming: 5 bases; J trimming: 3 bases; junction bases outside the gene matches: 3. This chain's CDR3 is CASSSGRDTGELFF. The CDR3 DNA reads TGTGCCAGTAGTTCGGGGAGGGACACCGGGGAGCTGTTTTTT. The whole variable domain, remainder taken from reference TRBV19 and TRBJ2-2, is DGGITQSPKYLFRKEGQNVTLSCEQNLNHDAMYWYRQDPGQGLRLIYYSQIVNDFQKGDIAEGYSVSREKKESFPLTVTSAQKNPTAFYLCASSSGRDTGELFFGEGSRLTVL.